The TCR beta chain under discussion was sequenced for a study of prognosis after radiotherapy for stage I lung cancer. Findings and caveats of the study: Median unique TCR clone counts of about 9,700 versus 6,500 showed a fall after stereotactic body radiation therapy.

The genomic DNA TCR beta CDR3 region underwent two rounds of multiplex PCR. The use of primers specific to each TRBV and TRBJ gene characterized first-round PCR. TCRdb fed the multiplex PCR reads into MiXCR, producing one record per CDR3 protein. Of roughly 30,000 distinct CDR3 sequences listed, about 42% are singletons. Per the germline V gene, CDR1 is ENHRY and CDR2 is SYGVKD. Deletions cut 11 bases from V and 4 bases from J, with 12 bases between. The CDR3 has 12 amino acids. This clonotype has ten or more counts. No antigen is known for it. Peripheral blood, about 5.4 milliliters per draw, was collected at each of two time points.

This clonotype was obtained from a donor at least 50 years old with non-small cell lung cancer. The V gene is TRBV10-3, the J gene TRBJ2-1, with D perhaps matching TRBD1 (6 bases). Sample: PBMCs, taken before or after stereotactic body radiation therapy (not recorded which). In DNA, the CDR3 is TGTGCCTTTCGGACAGTATACAATGAGCAGTTCTTC. It codes for CAFRTVYNEQFF.